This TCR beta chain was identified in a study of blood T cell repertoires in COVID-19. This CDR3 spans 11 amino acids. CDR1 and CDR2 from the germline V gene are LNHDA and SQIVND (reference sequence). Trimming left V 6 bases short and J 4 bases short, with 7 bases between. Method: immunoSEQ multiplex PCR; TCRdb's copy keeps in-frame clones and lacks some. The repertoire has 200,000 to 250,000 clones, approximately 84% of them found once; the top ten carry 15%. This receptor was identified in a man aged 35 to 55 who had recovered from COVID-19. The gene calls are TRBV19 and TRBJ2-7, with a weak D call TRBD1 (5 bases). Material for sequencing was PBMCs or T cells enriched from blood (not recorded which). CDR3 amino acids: CASRTGYEQYF. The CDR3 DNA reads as TGTGCCAGTAGAACAGGATACGAGCAGTACTTC.